Following are 8 T cell receptor beta chains from one sample sequenced in a study of spatial heterogeneity in lung cancer. TCRdb re-derived calls from the 5' RACE reads in MiXCR, one entry per CDR3 protein. The table lists about 8,800 distinct CDR3 sequences, roughly 4.7% of them singletons, with around a tenth in the top ten. General observations from the study: Tracking of tumor mutation counts was seen in expanded intratumoral alpha and beta TCR counts.

These receptors have no identified antigens. Indicated time point: sample taken at primary tumor resection. Here the sequenced sample was lung tumor tissue, taken at surgery. The receptor source for this set is a female donor with early-stage non-small cell lung cancer.

This clonotype was observed at least ten times. The V gene is TRBV10-3, the J gene TRBJ1-1; possibly TRBD1 for D (6 bases). Germline CDR1 and CDR2: ENHRY and SYGVKD. This CDR3 spans 14 amino acids. V was pared by 8 bases and J by 5 bases, with 18 bases between. The CDR3 sequence is CAISEGGIRTEAFF. As DNA, the CDR3 is TGTGCCATCTCCGAGGGGGGTATCAGAACTGAAGCTTTCTTT.

A remark on this clonotype: Just one base apart from a much larger clone, this may be a read error. The chain has TRBV20-1 and TRBJ2-1, with a tentative D call TRBD2 (7 bases). The CDR3 consists of 17 residues. Trimming left V 2 bases short and J 1 base short, with 18 bases between. Germline V gene data show CDR1 as DFQATT and CDR2 as SNEGSKA (reference sequence). The CDR3 loop reads CSARTVRGGGSYNEQFF. The CDR3 coding sequence is TGCAGTGCTAGAACTGTTCGGGGAGGGGGGTCCTACAATGAGCAGTTCTTC.

This clonotype appeared a few times. This rearrangement joins TRBV7-3 to TRBJ2-3; D gene uncertain. The germline V gene encodes CDR1 SGHTA and CDR2 FQGTGA. V gave up 3 bases and J gave up 0 bases, with 10 bases separating them. There are 15 residues in the CDR3. The CDR3: CASSFTGSSTDTQYF. CDR3 nucleotide sequence: TGTGCCAGCAGCTTTACGGGCTCTAGCACAGATACGCAGTATTTT.

This clonotype was seen ten or more times. The rearrangement uses TRBV7-9 and TRBJ2-7; 14 nucleotides agree with TRBD2. Germline V gives CDR1 SEHNR, CDR2 FQNEAQ (reference sequence). V gave up 0 bases and J gave up 6 bases; unmatched junction bases: 4. The CDR3 covers 16 residues. The CDR3 nucleotides are TGTGCCAGCAGCTTAGCCCGGGGACTAGCGGGAGTCGAGCAGTACTTC. Its translation is CASSLARGLAGVEQYF.

By sample share, this clonotype is medium-sized. The genes are TRBV27 and TRBJ2-1; 10 bases fit TRBD2. Trimming at V came to 0 bases and at J to 8 bases, leaving 13 bases not matched to a gene. Germline loops: CDR1 MNHEY, CDR2 SMNVEV (reference sequence). The CDR3 extends over 18 amino acids. CDR3 amino acids: CASSLSWEGAGGLDEQFF. The CDR3 bases are TGTGCCAGCAGTTTATCATGGGAGGGAGCGGGAGGGCTTGATGAGCAGTTCTTC.

This clonotype is judged medium-sized. This rearrangement joins TRBV20-1 to TRBJ2-7; 13 positions match TRBD2. The CDR3 is 16 residues long. V was pared by 3 bases and J by 3 bases, with 8 bases of the junction left unmatched. CDR1 and CDR2 from the germline V gene are DFQATT and SNEGSKA (reference sequence). The CDR3 is CSARSLAGGHDYEQYF. As DNA, the CDR3 is TGCAGTGCTAGGTCACTAGCGGGAGGGCACGACTACGAGCAGTACTTC.

This clonotype has a count of ten or more. The chain combines TRBV7-3 with TRBJ2-1; TRBD2 aligns across 13 bases. Germline CDR1 reads SGHTA; CDR2 reads FQGTGA. The ends lost 5 bases at V and 9 bases at J; junction bases unmatched: 10. The CDR3 sequence is 16 residues long. The CDR3 coding sequence is TGTGCCAGCAGCCGAACCGGACTAGCGGGAGTGGTTGAGCAGTTCTTC. Residues: CASSRTGLAGVVEQFF.

At least ten counts were recorded for this clonotype. V gene TRBV20-1 combines with J gene TRBJ2-4, with 9 bases lining up with TRBD1. The CDR3 loop spans 15 amino acids. V shed 1 base and J 7 bases; nucleotides not matched to a gene: 8. The V gene's germline CDR1 is DFQATT and CDR2 SNEGSKA (reference sequence). CDR3 region: CSARGPGQGRNIQYF. CDR3 bases: TGCAGTGCTAGAGGTCCGGGACAGGGTAGGAACATTCAGTACTTC.